This T cell receptor (beta chain) originates from a study of blood T cell repertoires in COVID-19. The table came from immunoSEQ multiplex PCR; TCRdb's copy has only in-frame clones and leaves some out. The sample lists about 400,000 clones, approximately 90% occurring once. In this sample, this clone turned up a few times. There are 14 residues in the CDR3. The V and J ends lost 3 bases and 2 bases respectively, with 10 bases between them. In germline, CDR1 is SGHTA, CDR2 FQGNSA. The sample taken for sequencing was PBMCs or T cells enriched from blood (not recorded which). The chain employs TRBV7-2 and TRBJ2-5; D is perhaps TRBD2 (6 bases). The clonotype was recovered from a woman in her 30s with acute COVID-19. CDR3 sequence: CASSFLGGQETQYF. Written as DNA, the CDR3 is TGTGCCAGCAGCTTCCTCGGGGGTCAAGAGACCCAGTACTTC. The entire variable domain, with the rest obtained from reference TRBV7-2 and TRBJ2-5, is as follows: GAGVSQSPSNKVTEKGKDVELRCDPISGHTALYWYRQSLGQGLEFLIYFQGNSAPDKSGLPSDRFSAERTGGSVSTLTIQRTQQEDSAVYLCASSFLGGQETQYFGPGTRLLVL.